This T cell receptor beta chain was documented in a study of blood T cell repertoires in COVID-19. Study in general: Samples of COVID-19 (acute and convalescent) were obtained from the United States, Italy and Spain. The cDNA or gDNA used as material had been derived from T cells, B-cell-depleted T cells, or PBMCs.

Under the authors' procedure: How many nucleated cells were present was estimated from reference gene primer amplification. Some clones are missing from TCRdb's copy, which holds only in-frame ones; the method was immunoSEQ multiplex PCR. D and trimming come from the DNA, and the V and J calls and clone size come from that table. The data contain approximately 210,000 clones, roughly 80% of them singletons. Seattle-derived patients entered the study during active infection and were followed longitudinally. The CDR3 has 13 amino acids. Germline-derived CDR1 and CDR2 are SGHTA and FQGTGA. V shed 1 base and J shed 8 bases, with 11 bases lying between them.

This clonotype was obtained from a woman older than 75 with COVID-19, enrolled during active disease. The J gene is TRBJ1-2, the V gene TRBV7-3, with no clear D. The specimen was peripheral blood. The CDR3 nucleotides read TGTGCCAGCAGCTTAAGCCCCCGCGAGGGCTACACCTTC. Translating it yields CASSLSPREGYTF.